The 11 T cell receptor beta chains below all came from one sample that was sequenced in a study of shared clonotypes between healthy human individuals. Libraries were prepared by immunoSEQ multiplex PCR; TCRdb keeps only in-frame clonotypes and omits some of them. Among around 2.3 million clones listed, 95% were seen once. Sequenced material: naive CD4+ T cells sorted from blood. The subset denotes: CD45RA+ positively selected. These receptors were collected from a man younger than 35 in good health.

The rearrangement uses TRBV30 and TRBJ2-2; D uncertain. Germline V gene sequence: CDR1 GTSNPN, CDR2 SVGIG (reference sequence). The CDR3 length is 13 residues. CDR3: CACRYGWAGELFF. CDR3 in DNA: TGTGCTTGTCGGTATGGGTGGGCCGGGGAGCTGTTTTTT.

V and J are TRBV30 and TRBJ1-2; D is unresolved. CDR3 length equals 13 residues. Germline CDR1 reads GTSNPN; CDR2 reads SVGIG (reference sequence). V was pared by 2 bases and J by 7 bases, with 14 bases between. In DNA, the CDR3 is TGTGCCTGGAGTTTGACGGGCGATTCTGGCTACACCTTC. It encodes CAWSLTGDSGYTF. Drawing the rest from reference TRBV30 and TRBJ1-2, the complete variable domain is SQTIHQWPATLVQPVGSPLSLECTVEGTSNPNLYWYRQAAGRGLQLLFYSVGIGQISSEVPQNLSASRPQDRQFILSSKKLLLSDSGFYLCAWSLTGDSGYTFGSGTRLTVV.

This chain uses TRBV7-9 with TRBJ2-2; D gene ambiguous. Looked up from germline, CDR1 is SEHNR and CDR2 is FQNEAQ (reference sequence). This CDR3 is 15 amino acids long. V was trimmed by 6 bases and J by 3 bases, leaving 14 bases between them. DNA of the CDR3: TGTGCCAGCAGTTTCTCGGCCAGCCACACCGGGGAGCTGTTTTTT. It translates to CASSFSASHTGELFF. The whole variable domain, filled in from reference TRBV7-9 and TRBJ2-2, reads DTGVSQNPRHKITKRGQNVTFRCDPISEHNRLYWYRQTLGQGPEFLTYFQNEAQLEKSRLLSDRFSAERPKGSFSTLEIQRTEQGDSAMYLCASSFSASHTGELFFGEGSRLTVL.

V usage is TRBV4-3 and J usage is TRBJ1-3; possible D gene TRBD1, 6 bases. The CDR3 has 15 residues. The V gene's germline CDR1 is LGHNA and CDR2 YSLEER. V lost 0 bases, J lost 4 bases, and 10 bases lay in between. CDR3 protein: CASSQEGQGGNTIYF. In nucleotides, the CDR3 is TGCGCCAGCAGCCAAGAAGGGCAGGGGGGAAACACCATATATTTT.

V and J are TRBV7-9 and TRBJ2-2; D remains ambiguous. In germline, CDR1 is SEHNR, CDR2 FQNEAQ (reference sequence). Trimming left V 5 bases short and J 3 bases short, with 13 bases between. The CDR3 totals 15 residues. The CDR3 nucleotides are TGTGCCAGCAGCCCCGACGGCCGGGACACCGGGGAGCTGTTTTTT. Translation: CASSPDGRDTGELFF.

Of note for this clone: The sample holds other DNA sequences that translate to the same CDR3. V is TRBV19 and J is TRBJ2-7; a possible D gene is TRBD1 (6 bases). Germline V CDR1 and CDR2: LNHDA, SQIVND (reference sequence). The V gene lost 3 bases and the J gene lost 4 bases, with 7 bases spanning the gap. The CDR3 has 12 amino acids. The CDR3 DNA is TGTGCCAGTAGTATGACAGGATACGAGCAGTACTTC. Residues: CASSMTGYEQYF.

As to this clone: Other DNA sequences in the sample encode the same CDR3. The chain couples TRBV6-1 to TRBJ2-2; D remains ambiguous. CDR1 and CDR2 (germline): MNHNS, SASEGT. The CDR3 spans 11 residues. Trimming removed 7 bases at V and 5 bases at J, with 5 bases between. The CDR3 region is CASILTGELFF. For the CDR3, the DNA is TGTGCCAGCATTTTAACCGGGGAGCTGTTTTTT.

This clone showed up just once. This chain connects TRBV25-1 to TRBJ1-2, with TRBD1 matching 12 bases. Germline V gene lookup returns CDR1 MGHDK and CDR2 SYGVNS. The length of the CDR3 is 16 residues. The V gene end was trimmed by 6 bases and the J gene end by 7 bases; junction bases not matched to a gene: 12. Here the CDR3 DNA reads TGTGCCAGCAGCCACGATCCGGGACAGGGGGCGCTTGGCTACACCTTC. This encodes CASSHDPGQGALGYTF.

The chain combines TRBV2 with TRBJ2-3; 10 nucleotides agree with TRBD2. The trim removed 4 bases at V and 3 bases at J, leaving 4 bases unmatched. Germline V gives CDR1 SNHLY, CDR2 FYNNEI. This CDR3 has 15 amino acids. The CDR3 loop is CASSGTSGPTDTQYF. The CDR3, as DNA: TGTGCCAGCAGTGGGACTAGCGGACCTACAGATACGCAGTATTTT.

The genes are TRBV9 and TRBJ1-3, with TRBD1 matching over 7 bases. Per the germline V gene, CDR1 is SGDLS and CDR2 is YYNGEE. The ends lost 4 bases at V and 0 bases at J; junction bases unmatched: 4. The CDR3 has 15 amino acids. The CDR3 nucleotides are TGTGCCAGCAGCATAGGGGGCTTCTCTGGAAACACCATATATTTT. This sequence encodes CASSIGGFSGNTIYF. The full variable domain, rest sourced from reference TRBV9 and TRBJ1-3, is DSGVTQTPKHLITATGQRVTLRCSPRSGDLSVYWYQQSLDQGLQFLIQYYNGEERAKGNILERFSAQQFPDLHSELNLSSLELGDSALYFCASSIGGFSGNTIYFGEGSWLTVV.

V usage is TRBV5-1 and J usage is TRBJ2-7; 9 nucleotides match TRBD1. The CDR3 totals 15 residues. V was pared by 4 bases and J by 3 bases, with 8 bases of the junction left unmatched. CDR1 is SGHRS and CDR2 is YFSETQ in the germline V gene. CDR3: CASSRIEGQGYEQYF. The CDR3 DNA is TGCGCCAGCAGCCGCATAGAGGGACAGGGCTACGAGCAGTACTTC. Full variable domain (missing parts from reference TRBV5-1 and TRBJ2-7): KAGVTQTPRYLIKTRGQQVTLSCSPISGHRSVSWYQQTPGQGLQFLFEYFSETQRNKGNFPGRFSGRQFSNSRSEMNVSTLELGDSALYLCASSRIEGQGYEQYFGPGTRLTVT.